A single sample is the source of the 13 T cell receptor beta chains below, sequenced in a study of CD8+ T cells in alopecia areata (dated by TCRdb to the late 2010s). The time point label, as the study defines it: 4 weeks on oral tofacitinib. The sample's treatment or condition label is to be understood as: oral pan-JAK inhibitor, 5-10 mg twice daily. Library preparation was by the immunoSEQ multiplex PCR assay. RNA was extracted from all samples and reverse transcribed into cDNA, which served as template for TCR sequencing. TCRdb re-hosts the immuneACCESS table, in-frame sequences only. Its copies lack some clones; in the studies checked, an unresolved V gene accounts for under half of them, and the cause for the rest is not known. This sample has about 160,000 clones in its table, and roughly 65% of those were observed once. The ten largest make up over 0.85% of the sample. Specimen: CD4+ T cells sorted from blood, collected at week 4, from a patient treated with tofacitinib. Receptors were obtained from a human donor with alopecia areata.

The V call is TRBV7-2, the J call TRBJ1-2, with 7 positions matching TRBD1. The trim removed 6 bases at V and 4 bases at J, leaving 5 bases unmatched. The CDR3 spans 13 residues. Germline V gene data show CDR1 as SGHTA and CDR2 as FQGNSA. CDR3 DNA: TGTGCCAGCAGACGACAGGGTGGCTATGGCTACACCTTC. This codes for CASRRQGGYGYTF.

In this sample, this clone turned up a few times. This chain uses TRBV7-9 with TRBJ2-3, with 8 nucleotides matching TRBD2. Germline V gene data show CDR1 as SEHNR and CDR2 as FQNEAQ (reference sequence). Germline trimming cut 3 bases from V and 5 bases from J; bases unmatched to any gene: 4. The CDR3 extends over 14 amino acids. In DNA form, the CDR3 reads TGTGCCAGCAGCTTCGGGGGGGCTGAAGATACGCAGTATTTT. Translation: CASSFGGAEDTQYF.

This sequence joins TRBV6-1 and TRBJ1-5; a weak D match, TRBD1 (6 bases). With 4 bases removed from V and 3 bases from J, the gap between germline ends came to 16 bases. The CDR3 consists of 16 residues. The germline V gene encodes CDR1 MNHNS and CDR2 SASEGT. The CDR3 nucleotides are TGTGCCAGCAGTGCCCCGGTGGGGGCAGACAATCAGCCCCAGCATTTT. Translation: CASSAPVGADNQPQHF.

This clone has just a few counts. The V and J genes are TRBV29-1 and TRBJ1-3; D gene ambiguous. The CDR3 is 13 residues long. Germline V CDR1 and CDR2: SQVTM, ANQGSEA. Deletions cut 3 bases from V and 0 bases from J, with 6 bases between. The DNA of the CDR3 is TGCAGCGTTGAGGCCAGCTCTGGAAACACCATATATTTT. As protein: CSVEASSGNTIYF.

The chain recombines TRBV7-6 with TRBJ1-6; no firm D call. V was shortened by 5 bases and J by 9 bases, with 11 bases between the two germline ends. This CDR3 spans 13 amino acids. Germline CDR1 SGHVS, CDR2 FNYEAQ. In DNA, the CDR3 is TGTGCCAGCAGCCAAGGACTTATTTCACCCCTCCACTTT. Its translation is CASSQGLISPLHF.

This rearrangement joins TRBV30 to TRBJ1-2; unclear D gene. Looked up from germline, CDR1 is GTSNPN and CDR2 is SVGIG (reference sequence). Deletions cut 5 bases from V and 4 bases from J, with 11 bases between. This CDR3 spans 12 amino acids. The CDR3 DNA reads TGTGCCTGGGGAGAGGTTGGCTATGGCTACACCTTC. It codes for CAWGEVGYGYTF.

In DNA form, the CDR3 reads TGCAGCGTCACCCCGGGACAGGGGGTCGATGGCTACACCTTC. Residues: CSVTPGQGVDGYTF. V is TRBV29-1 and J is TRBJ1-2; 11 nucleotides line up with TRBD1. Germline V gene data show CDR1 as SQVTM and CDR2 as ANQGSEA. CDR3 length: 14 amino acids. V lost 6 bases and J lost 6; bases outside the gene matches: 9. Full variable domain (rest looked up from reference TRBV29-1 and TRBJ1-2): SAVISQKPSRDICQRGTSLTIQCQVDSQVTMMFWYRQQPGQSLTLIATANQGSEATYESGFVIDKFPISRPNLTFSTLTVSNMSPEDSSIYLCSVTPGQGVDGYTFGSGTRLTVV.

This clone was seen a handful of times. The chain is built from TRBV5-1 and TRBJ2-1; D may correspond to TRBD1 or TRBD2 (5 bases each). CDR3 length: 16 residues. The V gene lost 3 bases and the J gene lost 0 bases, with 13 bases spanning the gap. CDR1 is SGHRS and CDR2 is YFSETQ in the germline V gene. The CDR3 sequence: CASSSVAGSSYNEQFF. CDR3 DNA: TGCGCCAGCAGCTCTGTGGCAGGGAGCTCCTACAATGAGCAGTTCTTC.

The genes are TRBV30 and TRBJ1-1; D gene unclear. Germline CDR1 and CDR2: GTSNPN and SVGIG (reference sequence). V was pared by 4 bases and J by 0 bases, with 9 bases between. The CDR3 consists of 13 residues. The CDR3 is CAWKRALNTEAFF. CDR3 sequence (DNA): TGTGCCTGGAAGAGGGCTTTGAACACTGAAGCTTTCTTT.

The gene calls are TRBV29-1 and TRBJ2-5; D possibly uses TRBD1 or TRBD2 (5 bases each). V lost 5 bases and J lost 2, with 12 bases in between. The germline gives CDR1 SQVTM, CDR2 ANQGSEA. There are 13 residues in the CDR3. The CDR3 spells CSVPGPTQETQYF. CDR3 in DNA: TGCAGCGTTCCGGGGCCAACACAAGAGACCCAGTACTTC.

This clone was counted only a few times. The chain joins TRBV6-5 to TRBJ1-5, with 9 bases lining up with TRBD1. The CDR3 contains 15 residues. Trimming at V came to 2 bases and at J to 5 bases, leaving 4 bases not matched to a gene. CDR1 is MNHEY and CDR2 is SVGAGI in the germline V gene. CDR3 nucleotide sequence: TGTGCCAGCAGTTACACAGGGGGCTGGGATCAGCCCCAGCATTTT. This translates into CASSYTGGWDQPQHF.

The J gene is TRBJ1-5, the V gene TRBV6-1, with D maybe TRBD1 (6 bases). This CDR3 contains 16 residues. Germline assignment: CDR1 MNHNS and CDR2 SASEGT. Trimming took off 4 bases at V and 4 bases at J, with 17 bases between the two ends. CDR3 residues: CASSVTGSGGNQPQHF. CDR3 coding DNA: TGTGCCAGCAGTGTCACAGGGTCGGGGGGGAATCAGCCCCAGCATTTT.

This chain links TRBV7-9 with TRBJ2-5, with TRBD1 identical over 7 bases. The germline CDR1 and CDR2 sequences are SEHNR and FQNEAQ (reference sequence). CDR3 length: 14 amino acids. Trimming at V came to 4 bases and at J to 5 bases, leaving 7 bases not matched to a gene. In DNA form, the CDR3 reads TGTGCCAGCAGCTCCATACAGGGGCGGGAGACCCAGTACTTC. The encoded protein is CASSSIQGRETQYF.